One and the same sample provided the 30 T cell receptor beta chains below, sequenced in a study of graft-versus-host responses after intestinal transplantation. The repertoire was sequenced with immunoSEQ multiplex PCR; TCRdb's copy has only in-frame clones and lacks some. The sample lists about 100,000 clones; about 90% were seen once. Which antigens these TCRs recognize remains unknown. The sequences come from unstimulated CD4+ T cells sorted from spleen or lymph node cells, collected before transplant. The receptor source for this set is a human donor who was the organ donor for an intestinal transplant.

V gene TRBV10-1 combines with J gene TRBJ2-1; 9 bases map to TRBD1. The V and J ends lost 9 bases and 7 bases, in that order; junction bases with no gene match: 16. In germline, CDR1 is WNHNN, CDR2 SYGVQD (reference sequence). The CDR3 is made up of 16 amino acids. CDR3 nucleotide sequence: TGCGCCAGGGGGATCGGACAGGGGAGAACTTTGAATGAGCAGTTCTTC. This gives the protein CARGIGQGRTLNEQFF.

The chain has TRBV19 and TRBJ1-5; D gene ambiguous. The CDR3 consists of 14 residues. With 5 bases removed from V and 9 bases from J, the gap between germline ends came to 17 bases. Germline V gene lookup returns CDR1 LNHDA and CDR2 SQIVND (reference sequence). CDR3 in amino acids: CASSPTQSTAPQHF. In DNA, the CDR3 is TGTGCCAGTAGTCCGACCCAGTCGACGGCGCCCCAGCATTTT.

This chain links TRBV5-1 with TRBJ1-1, with D unclear. CDR3 length: 21 residues. Germline values: CDR1 SGHRS, CDR2 YFSETQ. V was pared by 1 base and J by 2 bases, with 30 bases between. In DNA form, the CDR3 reads TGCGCCAGCAGCTTGTTTCGTTCGGATTCAGGATCGAAGATCAGCAACACTGAAGCTTTCTTT. It is translated as CASSLFRSDSGSKISNTEAFF.

This chain joins TRBV6-5 and TRBJ2-1; the D is unclear. Trimming removed 5 bases from V and 6 bases from J, with 8 bases in between. The CDR3 consists of 12 residues. Germline V gene data show CDR1 as MNHEY and CDR2 as SVGAGI. CDR3 region: CASSNSGNEQFF. In nucleotides, the CDR3 is TGTGCCAGCAGTAACAGTGGCAATGAGCAGTTCTTC.

J is TRBJ1-4 and V is TRBV7-9; the D gene is possibly TRBD1 (5 bases). V dropped 4 bases and J dropped 1 base, with 10 bases sitting between them. This CDR3 region has 15 residues. Per the germline V gene, CDR1 is SEHNR and CDR2 is FQNEAQ (reference sequence). CDR3 residues: CASSSIGGTNEKLFF. CDR3 in DNA: TGTGCCAGCAGCTCGATCGGGGGAACTAATGAAAAACTGTTTTTT.

The chain is built from TRBV7-9 and TRBJ1-5; D gene ambiguous. Looked up from germline, CDR1 is SEHNR and CDR2 is FQNEAQ (reference sequence). This CDR3 region has 17 residues. V lost 5 bases to trimming and J lost 2 bases, with 19 bases between them. CDR3 protein: CASSPGTVPFGNQPQHF. As DNA, the CDR3 is TGTGCCAGCAGCCCCGGCACGGTGCCGTTTGGCAATCAGCCCCAGCATTTT.

The chain has TRBV28 and TRBJ1-2; D is unclear. The CDR3 has 14 amino acids. V was cut by 1 base and J by 6 bases, with 12 bases left in between. CDR1 is MDHEN and CDR2 is SYDVKM in the germline V gene. Written as DNA, the CDR3 is TGTGCCAGCAGTTTATTAACCCAGGTACATGGCTACACCTTC. Translation: CASSLLTQVHGYTF.

V usage is TRBV6-6 and J usage is TRBJ2-1; D might be TRBD1 (5 bases). CDR3 size: 12 residues. Germline values: CDR1 MNHNY, CDR2 SVGAGI (reference sequence). V shed 6 bases and J shed 7 bases, with 10 bases lying between them. Here the CDR3 DNA reads TGTGCCAGCAGGCAGGGCTGGAATGAGCAGTTCTTC. It specifies CASRQGWNEQFF.

This clone was seen a single time. The chain joins TRBV9 to TRBJ2-5, with 8 bases fitting TRBD2. The ends lost 0 bases at V and 4 bases at J; junction bases unmatched: 17. The CDR3 covers 19 residues. Germline loops: CDR1 SGDLS, CDR2 YYNGEE. CDR3 sequence reads: CASSVGAGYGAGVGETQYF. The CDR3 nucleotides are TGTGCCAGCAGCGTAGGGGCGGGTTACGGAGCGGGGGTGGGAGAGACCCAGTACTTC.

The rearrangement links TRBV18 to TRBJ1-1; D is undetermined. The CDR3 contains 13 residues. Trimming removed 10 bases from V and 0 bases from J, with 12 bases in between. Germline V gives CDR1 KGHSH, CDR2 LQKENI. The CDR3 DNA is TGTGCCACCCTTGATAGCATGAACACTGAAGCTTTCTTT. Its translation: CATLDSMNTEAFF.

The rearrangement joins TRBV7-2 to TRBJ2-7; no definite D call. Germline values: CDR1 SGHTA, CDR2 FQGNSA. Trimming shortened V by 5 bases and J by 1 base, and 15 bases separated the two germline ends. The CDR3 runs 15 residues. The CDR3 sequence: CASSPNSGPSYEQYF. In nucleotides, the CDR3 is TGTGCCAGCAGCCCGAACTCGGGTCCGTCCTACGAGCAGTACTTC.

The chain has TRBV7-6 and TRBJ1-5, with D uncertain. Per the germline V gene, CDR1 is SGHVS and CDR2 is FNYEAQ. The CDR3 has 13 residues. V was clipped by 3 bases and J by 4 bases, with 7 bases between them. This CDR3 reads CASSFGKNQPQHF. Written as DNA, the CDR3 is TGTGCCAGCAGCTTTGGGAAGAATCAGCCCCAGCATTTT. The whole variable domain, filled in from reference TRBV7-6 and TRBJ1-5, reads GAGVSQSPRYKVTKRGQDVALRCDPISGHVSLYWYRQALGQGPEFLTYFNYEAQQDKSGLPNDRFSAERPEGSISTLTIQRTEQRDSAMYRCASSFGKNQPQHFGDGTRLSIL.

This rearrangement joins TRBV10-2 to TRBJ1-1; D is perhaps TRBD1 (5 bases). Germline CDR1 reads WSHSY; CDR2 reads SAAADI. Trimming cost V 6 bases and J 0 bases, with 11 bases left between them. CDR3 length: 14 residues. The CDR3 reads CASRPQTVNTEAFF. The CDR3 DNA follows: TGCGCCAGCAGACCACAGACAGTGAACACTGAAGCTTTCTTT.

This chain uses TRBV14 with TRBJ1-2; a weak D match, TRBD1 (5 bases). Trimming cost V 4 bases and J 7 bases, with 25 bases left between them. The CDR3 runs to 17 residues. The V gene's germline CDR1 is SGHDN and CDR2 FVKESK. CDR3 protein: CASSLLRWDPSGSGYTF. The CDR3 DNA sequence: TGTGCCAGCAGCCTCCTGAGGTGGGACCCTAGCGGTAGTGGCTACACCTTC.

The CDR3 spells CASTSSDTRGTGFF. The CDR3 DNA is TGTGCCAGCACCTCATCGGACACGAGGGGGACTGGTTTCTTT. V and J are TRBV6-1 and TRBJ1-1; perhaps TRBD1 as D (6 bases). CDR1 and CDR2 from the germline V gene are MNHNS and SASEGT. The V gene lost 7 bases and the J gene lost 13 bases, with 25 bases spanning the gap. The CDR3 sequence is 14 residues long.

The rearrangement joins TRBV5-6 to TRBJ2-5; 8 bases match TRBD1. Germline trimming cut 5 bases from V and 4 bases from J; bases unmatched to any gene: 4. Germline V gene data show CDR1 as SGHDT and CDR2 as YYEEEE. The CDR3 totals 13 residues. The CDR3 loop reads CASSFDRGETQYF. CDR3 DNA: TGTGCCAGCAGTTTTGACAGGGGAGAGACCCAGTACTTC.

This sequence joins TRBV10-3 and TRBJ1-1; 7 nucleotides match TRBD1. V was clipped by 6 bases and J by 4 bases; unmatched bases: 2. CDR3 size: 12 residues. Germline V gene data show CDR1 as ENHRY and CDR2 as SYGVKD. The CDR3: CAISSGGTEAFF. Here the CDR3 DNA reads TGTGCCATCAGCTCAGGGGGCACTGAAGCTTTCTTT.

V usage is TRBV7-2 and J usage is TRBJ1-5; D is perhaps TRBD1 (5 bases). The CDR3 is 13 amino acids. CDR1 is SGHTA, CDR2 FQGNSA, per germline. V was cut by 6 bases and J by 5 bases, with 11 bases left in between. CDR3 nucleotides: TGTGCCAGCAGATGGGACCGTTATCAGCCCCAGCATTTT. Protein product: CASRWDRYQPQHF.

The chain couples TRBV6-5 to TRBJ1-6, with 7 bases identical to TRBD1. The CDR3 consists of 13 residues. Germline V gives CDR1 MNHEY, CDR2 SVGAGI. The J segment lost 6 bases and the V segment lost 6 bases, leaving 2 bases of the junction unmatched. CDR3 protein: CASRQGINSPLHF. As DNA, the CDR3 is TGTGCCAGCAGACAGGGGATTAATTCACCCCTCCACTTT.

The rearrangement links TRBV2 to TRBJ2-1; 9 bases fit TRBD2. V dropped 7 bases and J dropped 4; count of bases not matched to a gene: 14. This CDR3 spans 17 amino acids. Germline assignment: CDR1 SNHLY and CDR2 FYNNEI. In nucleotides, the CDR3 is TGTGCCAGCAAAGAGCGGAGGAGCGGGAGGATATACAATGAGCAGTTCTTC. This translates into CASKERRSGRIYNEQFF.

The rearrangement links TRBV18 to TRBJ2-2, with D perhaps TRBD1 or TRBD2 (5 bases each). Trimming pared 0 bases from V and 4 bases from J, leaving 9 bases between. Germline V lookup: CDR1 KGHSH, CDR2 LQKENI. The CDR3 is 15 amino acids. This CDR3 is CASSPPGRSTGELFF. DNA of the CDR3: TGTGCCAGCTCACCACCGGGACGGAGCACCGGGGAGCTGTTTTTT.

The chain carries TRBV5-5 and TRBJ1-3; D gene ambiguous. Trimming removed 6 bases at V and 2 bases at J, with 18 bases between. CDR3 length: 16 residues. Germline values: CDR1 SGHKS, CDR2 YYEKEE (reference sequence). CDR3 bases: TGTGCCAGCAAGCTCGTGGGTAAGCAGGCTGGAAACACCATATATTTT. As protein: CASKLVGKQAGNTIYF. Full variable domain (remainder filled in from reference TRBV5-5 and TRBJ1-3): DAGVTQSPTHLIKTRGQQVTLRCSPISGHKSVSWYQQVLGQGPQFIFQYYEKEERGRGNFPDRFSARQFPNYSSELNVNALLLGDSALYLCASKLVGKQAGNTIYFGEGSWLTVV.

V gene TRBV29-1 combines with J gene TRBJ2-6; D perhaps matches TRBD1 (6 bases). The CDR3 extends over 16 amino acids. The germline V and J ends were trimmed by 4 bases and 3 bases, with 16 bases remaining between them. Germline V CDR1 and CDR2: SQVTM, ANQGSEA. The CDR3 protein is CSVVSQGFFGANVLTF. CDR3 DNA: TGCAGCGTTGTCTCGCAGGGGTTTTTTGGGGCCAACGTCCTGACTTTC. The full variable domain, in which reference TRBV29-1 and TRBJ2-6 provide the parts outside the CDR3, is SAVISQKPSRDICQRGTSLTIQCQVDSQVTMMFWYRQQPGQSLTLIATANQGSEATYESGFVIDKFPISRPNLTFSTLTVSNMSPEDSSIYLCSVVSQGFFGANVLTFGAGSRLTVL.

The chain is built from TRBV7-9 and TRBJ2-7; D uncertain. CDR3 length: 13 residues. Germline V gene data show CDR1 as SEHNR and CDR2 as FQNEAQ (reference sequence). Trimming took 2 bases from V and 6 from J, leaving 11 bases between them. CDR3 in amino acids: CASSLSIRSEQYF. CDR3 sequence (DNA): TGTGCCAGCAGCTTAAGTATTCGGAGCGAGCAGTACTTC.

This clone appeared a few times. The chain uses TRBV19 and TRBJ2-3; 11 bases align to TRBD2. The CDR3 length is 15 residues. Trimming took 5 bases from V and 2 from J; bases not matched to a gene: 3. In germline, CDR1 is LNHDA, CDR2 SQIVND (reference sequence). The CDR3: CASSPGLADTDTQYF. CDR3 in DNA: TGTGCCAGTAGTCCGGGACTAGCGGACACAGATACGCAGTATTTT. Using reference TRBV19 and TRBJ2-3 for the parts outside the CDR3, the full variable domain is DGGITQSPKYLFRKEGQNVTLSCEQNLNHDAMYWYRQDPGQGLRLIYYSQIVNDFQKGDIAEGYSVSREKKESFPLTVTSAQKNPTAFYLCASSPGLADTDTQYFGPGTRLTVL.

This clone was seen more than once but under ten times. Distinct nucleotide sequences in the sample also encode this CDR3. The chain links TRBV5-1 to TRBJ1-6; 8 nucleotides agree with TRBD1. Germline CDR1 is SGHRS and CDR2 is YFSETQ. The junction had 5 bases not matched to a gene; V was cut back by 4 bases and J by 8 bases. The CDR3 covers 14 residues. The CDR3 DNA reads TGCGCCAGCAGCACGGGACAGGTTGATTCACCCCTCCACTTT. It yields the protein CASSTGQVDSPLHF.

The V call is TRBV6-5, the J call TRBJ1-2; D call uncertain. This CDR3 has 15 residues. Germline CDR1 is MNHEY and CDR2 is SVGAGI. Trimming cost V 4 bases and J 7 bases, with 19 bases left between them. The CDR3 sequence: CASSSPEGQQRGYTF. The CDR3 nucleotides are TGTGCCAGCAGTTCGCCTGAAGGTCAGCAGCGTGGCTACACCTTC.

The chain is built from TRBV7-2 and TRBJ2-7; 10 positions agree with TRBD1. This CDR3 is 15 amino acids long. V shed 4 bases and J 6 bases; nucleotides not matched to a gene: 9. Looked up from germline, CDR1 is SGHTA and CDR2 is FQGNSA. CDR3 in DNA: TGTGCCAGCAGCTCTGCAGGGACAGGGGCAGGCGAGCAGTACTTC. Translation: CASSSAGTGAGEQYF.

The chain is built from TRBV11-2 and TRBJ2-7, with 9 bases fitting TRBD2. Trimming removed 5 bases from V and 5 bases from J; junction bases left unmatched: 7. CDR1 and CDR2 (germline): SGHAT, FQNNGV. The CDR3 is made up of 14 amino acids. CDR3 DNA sequence: TGTGCCAGCAGCCGGTCGGAGCGGGGGGACGAGCAGTACTTC. Amino acid sequence: CASSRSERGDEQYF.

The rearrangement links TRBV5-4 to TRBJ2-7; the D gene is possibly TRBD1 (5 bases). V was cut by 0 bases and J by 0 bases, with 7 bases left in between. The CDR3 is 14 residues long. Germline V gene sequence: CDR1 SGHNT, CDR2 YYREEE (reference sequence). CDR3 protein: CASSLGQPSYEQYF. CDR3 coding DNA: TGTGCCAGCAGCTTGGGACAGCCCTCCTACGAGCAGTACTTC. The whole variable domain, filled in from reference TRBV5-4 and TRBJ2-7, reads ETGVTQSPTHLIKTRGQQVTLRCSSQSGHNTVSWYQQALGQGPQFIFQYYREEENGRGNFPPRFSGLQFPNYSSELNVNALELDDSALYLCASSLGQPSYEQYFGPGTRLTVT.